Shown below are 18 T cell receptor beta chains from a single sample sequenced in a study of identical twins. TCRdb recomputed calls from the 5' RACE reads with MiXCR, one row per CDR3 protein. This sample carries 450,000 or so distinct CDR3 sequences, 14% of them seen once, and the ten largest clones take around 0.57%. These records were also assigned to another study, of yellow fever vaccine responses in identical twins.

Sequenced material: CD4+ T cells sorted from blood. The receptors were gathered from a woman aged 18-29 years in good health.

V gene TRBV24-1 combines with J gene TRBJ2-2, with TRBD1 matching 8 bases. The CDR3 covers 15 residues. In germline, CDR1 is KGHDR, CDR2 SFDVKD. The trim removed 9 bases at V and 4 bases at J, leaving 9 bases unmatched. As DNA, the CDR3 is TGTGCCACCGGGCCCCCAGGGACAGGCACCGGGGAGCTGTTTTTT. This encodes CATGPPGTGTGELFF.

V usage is TRBV28 and J usage is TRBJ1-2, with 7 bases fitting TRBD1. There are 13 residues in the CDR3. CDR1 and CDR2 from the germline V gene are MDHEN and SYDVKM. The junction had 6 bases not matched to a gene; V was cut back by 6 bases and J by 5 bases. In DNA, the CDR3 is TGTGCCAGCAGAACCGGACAGGAGTATGGCTACACCTTC. Its translation is CASRTGQEYGYTF.

This sequence joins TRBV11-2 and TRBJ2-3, with D tentatively TRBD2 (5 bases). The CDR3 totals 12 residues. Between the trimmed V and J ends, which lost 5 bases and 5 bases, there was a span of 8 bases. Germline CDR1 reads SGHAT; CDR2 reads FQNNGV. The CDR3 bases are TGTGCCAGCAGCGTTACTAGAGATACGCAGTATTTT. Translation: CASSVTRDTQYF. The whole variable domain, filled in from reference TRBV11-2 and TRBJ2-3, reads EAGVAQSPRYKIIEKRQSVAFWCNPISGHATLYWYQQILGQGPKLLIQFQNNGVVDDSQLPKDRFSAERLKGVDSTLKIQPAKLEDSAVYLCASSVTRDTQYFGPGTRLTVL.

The V and J genes are TRBV28 and TRBJ1-1; D unclear. Per germline, CDR1 MDHEN and CDR2 SYDVKM. CDR3 length: 14 residues. The V end was cut by 7 bases, the J end by 1 base, with 13 bases between. The CDR3 nucleotides read TGTGCCAGCATGGAGAGGTCGGGGAACACTGAAGCTTTCTTT. Protein product: CASMERSGNTEAFF.

This clonotype was found many times. The chain couples TRBV11-2 to TRBJ2-2, with D hard to call. The V gene lost 1 base and the J gene lost 4 bases, with 4 bases spanning the gap. The germline V gene has CDR1 SGHAT and CDR2 FQNNGV. The CDR3 extends over 13 amino acids. The CDR3 here is CASSLVSTGELFF. DNA of the CDR3: TGTGCCAGCAGCTTAGTCAGCACCGGGGAGCTGTTTTTT. Looking up the rest from reference TRBV11-2 and TRBJ2-2 gives the full variable domain: EAGVAQSPRYKIIEKRQSVAFWCNPISGHATLYWYQQILGQGPKLLIQFQNNGVVDDSQLPKDRFSAERLKGVDSTLKIQPAKLEDSAVYLCASSLVSTGELFFGEGSRLTVL.

The sample holds a few counts of this clonotype. This chain links TRBV12-3 or TRBV12-4 with TRBJ2-7; either TRBD1 or TRBD2 may supply D (7 bases each). The CDR3 is 15 residues long. The V and J ends lost 6 bases and 2 bases respectively, with 17 bases between them. DNA of the CDR3: TGTGCCAGCAGGGGAGGGAAGGGGGCACCCTACGAGCAGTACTTC. It yields the protein CASRGGKGAPYEQYF.

This clonotype has a handful of counts. V and J are TRBV6-1 and TRBJ2-6; D is perhaps TRBD2 (6 bases). The CDR3 is 17 residues long. The V end was cut by 6 bases, the J end by 0 bases, with 15 bases between. Germline V lookup: CDR1 MNHNS, CDR2 SASEGT. DNA for the CDR3: TGTGCCAGCAGAGGATGGCGGGGCCTCTCTGGGGCCAACGTCCTGACTTTC. It codes for CASRGWRGLSGANVLTF.

This clonotype came up once. V gene TRBV6-2 or TRBV6-3 combines with J gene TRBJ2-7, with D possibly called TRBD1 or TRBD2 (5 bases each). V lost 2 bases, J lost 3 bases, and 14 bases lay in between. CDR3 length: 15 amino acids. Germline V lookup: CDR1 MNHEY, CDR2 SVGEGT. For the CDR3, the DNA is TGTGCCAGCAGTTACGATGGGACGAACTTCTACGAGCAGTACTTC. It is translated as CASSYDGTNFYEQYF.

The gene calls are TRBV3-1 and TRBJ2-1; tentative D call: TRBD1 (6 bases). The germline CDR1 and CDR2 sequences are LGHDT and YNNKEL (reference sequence). The CDR3 totals 16 residues. V lost 0 bases, J lost 9 bases, and 18 bases lay in between. CDR3 nucleotide sequence: TGTGCCAGCAGCCAAGATGAGATCCTAGCCAGGGGTGAGCAGTTCTTC. Amino acids: CASSQDEILARGEQFF.

The chain carries TRBV5-1 and TRBJ2-5; 7 bases agree with TRBD2. This CDR3 contains 16 residues. CDR1 is SGHRS, CDR2 YFSETQ, per germline. Trimming at V came to 4 bases and at J to 3 bases, leaving 12 bases not matched to a gene. The CDR3 DNA reads TGCGCCAGCAGCCGACAAGGAGCGGGAATCGAAGAGACCCAGTACTTC. Translated: CASSRQGAGIEETQYF.

This clonotype was picked up a small number of times. The gene calls are TRBV20-1 and TRBJ2-5, with 14 positions matching TRBD2. This CDR3 spans 14 amino acids. Germline V lookup: CDR1 DFQATT, CDR2 SNEGSKA (reference sequence). The CDR3 DNA reads as TGCACCCCAGGCGGGACTAGCGGGAGAGAGACCCAGTACTTC. It codes for CTPGGTSGRETQYF.

J is TRBJ2-5 and V is TRBV4-1, with D perhaps being TRBD1 or TRBD2 (6 bases each). V was pared by 4 bases and J by 5 bases, with 17 bases between. The CDR3 sequence is 15 residues long. Germline lookup yields CDR1 MGHRA and CDR2 YSYEKL. In nucleotides, the CDR3 is TGCGCCAGCAGCCCGGAGGGGGGCAGGGTGGAGACCCAGTACTTC. It encodes CASSPEGGRVETQYF.

In its sample, this clonotype was seen many times. The chain carries TRBV4-2 and TRBJ2-2, with D tentatively TRBD1 (6 bases). Germline CDR1 is LGHNA and CDR2 is YNFKEQ. The CDR3 is 16 residues long. The germline V and J ends were trimmed by 4 bases and 0 bases, with 12 bases remaining between them. The CDR3 DNA is TGTGCCAGCAGCCGTGCCGGGACAACGAACACCGGGGAGCTGTTTTTT. Amino acid sequence: CASSRAGTTNTGELFF.

The CDR3 sequence: CASSPEGLTDTQYF. The CDR3 nucleotides read TGTGCCAGCTCACCAGAGGGTCTTACAGATACGCAGTATTTT. The V and J genes are TRBV18 and TRBJ2-3; tentatively, D is TRBD2 (5 bases). The germline CDR1 and CDR2 sequences are KGHSH and LQKENI. V lost 2 bases and J lost 3, with 9 bases in between. The CDR3 runs to 14 residues.

This clonotype was observed a few times. This chain uses TRBV12-3 or TRBV12-4 with TRBJ2-7, with D unclear. The V gene lost 6 bases and the J gene lost 3 bases, with 12 bases spanning the gap. The CDR3 is 13 residues long. The CDR3 DNA follows: TGTGCCAGCAGCTCAGGACCGCGCTACGAGCAGTACTTC. Encoded protein: CASSSGPRYEQYF.

In its sample, this clonotype was seen many times. This chain joins TRBV12-3 or TRBV12-4 and TRBJ2-5; 8 bases match TRBD1. The CDR3 spans 15 residues. V shed 2 bases, J shed 5 bases, and the junction held 7 bases outside the gene matches. The chain's CDR3 is CASSLSRQGYETQYF. The CDR3 DNA reads TGTGCCAGCAGTTTAAGCCGACAGGGGTATGAGACCCAGTACTTC.

This clonotype was seen a handful of times. The chain employs TRBV30 and TRBJ2-1, with no clear D. V shed 7 bases and J shed 5 bases, with 0 bases lying between them. The CDR3 length is 8 residues. Looked up from germline, CDR1 is GTSNPN and CDR2 is SVGIG (reference sequence). CDR3 sequence: CAYNEQFF. The CDR3 DNA reads as TGTGCCTACAATGAGCAGTTCTTC. The variable domain in full, completed from reference TRBV30 and TRBJ2-1, reads SQTIHQWPATLVQPVGSPLSLECTVEGTSNPNLYWYRQAAGRGLQLLFYSVGIGQISSEVPQNLSASRPQDRQFILSSKKLLLSDSGFYLCAYNEQFFGPGTRLTVL.

The genes are TRBV6-5 and TRBJ2-7; 7 bases fit TRBD1. From germline, CDR1 is MNHEY and CDR2 SVGAGI. This CDR3 contains 17 residues. V shed 2 bases, J shed 4 bases, and the junction held 14 bases outside the gene matches. The chain's CDR3 is CASSYRALGQTHYEQYF. The DNA of the CDR3 is TGTGCCAGCAGTTACCGAGCCCTGGGACAGACACATTACGAGCAGTACTTC.